These T cell receptor beta chains were read from a single sample in a study of T-cell memory formation after mild COVID-19. Each CDR3 protein is one row after TCRdb ran MiXCR on the 5' RACE reads. Of over 500,000 distinct CDR3 sequences detected, roughly a sixth appear once; the ten largest clones hold 8.1%. Input material: PBMCs or a T cell subset sorted from them (not recorded which). These receptors were collected from an adult woman who had mild COVID-19 (a few samples of this study predate the infection). Cell type and time point are not known. CDR3s include the opening cysteine and the closing phenylalanine or tryptophan. A D gene is named only where the DNA matches it firmly. Where a row states a size, it is once, few, many or the class of an expanded clone; other rows omit it.

d_gene	v_gene	j_gene	abundance	CDR3nt	CDR3aa
-	TRBV12-3/TRBV12-4	TRBJ1-1	many	TGTGCCAGCGGGAGAGGGCACACTGAAGCTTTCTTT	CASGRGHTEAFF
-	TRBV7-9	TRBJ1-2	-	TGTGCCAGCAGCTTTACGACAGGAAACTATGGCTACACCTTC	CASSFTTGNYGYTF
-	TRBV7-9	TRBJ2-7	few	TGTGCCAGCAGCAACTCGGATCTAGGGTCTAGGTCCTACGAGCAGTACTTC	CASSNSDLGSRSYEQYF
-	TRBV27	TRBJ2-6	few	TGTGCCATCCGGGGCTCTGGGGCCAACGTCCTGACTTTC	CAIRGSGANVLTF
TRBD2	TRBV30	TRBJ2-1	-	TGTGCCTGGCAAGGACTAGAGGGCGATGAGCAGTTCTTC	CAWQGLEGDEQFF
-	TRBV6-6	TRBJ2-7	-	TGTGCCAGCAGTTGGACAGCCTACGAGCAGTACTTC	CASSWTAYEQYF
TRBD1	TRBV4-1	TRBJ1-5	-	TGCGCCAGCAGCTCGGGACAGAATTTTAATAGCAATCAGCCCCAGCATTTT	CASSSGQNFNSNQPQHF
-	TRBV14	TRBJ2-7	few	TGTGCCAGCATAGGTGTGGGGTCGCCCTACTACGAGCAGTACTTC	CASIGVGSPYYEQYF
-	TRBV27	TRBJ2-7	-	TGTGCCAGCAGCATCTTCGGGGGCTCCTACGAGCAGTACTTC	CASSIFGGSYEQYF
-	TRBV5-1	TRBJ2-7	many	TGCGCCAGCAGCTTGATCGGCGGGACCTACGAGCAGTACTTC	CASSLIGGTYEQYF
-	TRBV2	TRBJ2-1	-	TGTGCCAGCAGTGAAAAGGACAGAAACAATGAGCAGTTCTTC	CASSEKDRNNEQFF
-	TRBV7-9	TRBJ1-2	-	TGTGCCAGCAGCACCCGGAGGGACCAAGATGGCTACACCTTC	CASSTRRDQDGYTF
TRBD1	TRBV4-1	TRBJ1-1	few	TGCGCCAGCAGCCAAGATTACCGACAGGGGGTCACTGAAGCTTTCTTT	CASSQDYRQGVTEAFF
-	TRBV12-3/TRBV12-4	TRBJ1-1	-	TGTGCCAGCAGATGGACCCAGAACACTGAAGCTTTCTTT	CASRWTQNTEAFF
-	TRBV4-3	TRBJ1-5	-	TGCGCCAGCAGCCAAGATCCTGGGGGCGATCAGCCCCAGCATTTT	CASSQDPGGDQPQHF
TRBD2	TRBV11-2	TRBJ2-1	-	TGTGCCAGCAGCTTAGGCCCCGGGACTAGCGGGATCGATGAGCAGTTCTTC	CASSLGPGTSGIDEQFF
TRBD1	TRBV5-1	TRBJ1-2	few	TGCGCCAGCAGCCCAGACAGGGTCGAGCATGGCTACACCTTC	CASSPDRVEHGYTF
-	TRBV7-2	TRBJ1-1	-	TGTGCCAGCAGCTTAGGGGGGACTCACAGGGTCTGGGCTGAAGCTTTCTTT	CASSLGGTHRVWAEAFF
TRBD2	TRBV3-1	TRBJ2-7	few	TGTGCCAGCAGCCCCTGGACTAGCGGGGCCCACGAGCAGTACTTC	CASSPWTSGAHEQYF
-	TRBV12-3/TRBV12-4	TRBJ1-4	-	TGTGCCAGCGGAAGGGGCCAGAAGGAGTTTTTT	CASGRGQKEFF
-	TRBV6-5	TRBJ2-7	-	TGTGCCAGCATCTCGAGAATTTACGAGCAGTACTTC	CASISRIYEQYF
-	TRBV7-9	TRBJ1-1	many	TGTGCCAGCAGCTTCGTAGGGTCCGAAGCTTTCTTT	CASSFVGSEAFF
TRBD1	TRBV11-3	TRBJ1-2	few	TGTGCCAGCAGCTCCCGGGACAGCACCTATGGCTACACCTTC	CASSSRDSTYGYTF
TRBD2	TRBV7-9	TRBJ2-7	-	TGTGCCAGCAGCTTAGCGCTTGGGGCGGGAGGGCCCAACTACGAGCAGTACTTC	CASSLALGAGGPNYEQYF
-	TRBV3-1	TRBJ2-1	-	TGTGCCAGCAGCCAAGATAGCGGACCACCAAGCAATGAGCAGTTCTTC	CASSQDSGPPSNEQFF
-	TRBV2	TRBJ2-7	few	TGTGCCAGCAGCCTCACATTGAGCTCCTACGAGCAGTACTTC	CASSLTLSSYEQYF
-	TRBV6-5	TRBJ1-1	few	TGTGCCAGCAGTTACCGACAGGCCATGAACACTGAAGCTTTCTTT	CASSYRQAMNTEAFF
-	TRBV20-1	TRBJ1-5	few	TGCAGTGCTAGAGATGTCTCCGGTCAGCCCCAGCATTTT	CSARDVSGQPQHF